This T cell receptor beta chain was obtained from a study of blood T cell repertoires in COVID-19. Study-level information: Acute and convalescent COVID-19 specimens originated in the United States, Italy and Spain. The analysed material was cDNA or gDNA that came from T cells, B-cell-depleted T cells, or PBMCs.

Original analysis: Estimates of nucleated cell counts were drawn from the amplification of reference gene primers. Clones were read by immunoSEQ multiplex PCR, and TCRdb kept only the in-frame ones, dropping some. V and J calls and clone size are as listed in that table; D and trimming were resolved from the DNA. The table lists 200,000 or so clones, 86% of them singletons. The CDR3 sequence is 14 residues long. In germline, CDR1 is SGHRS, CDR2 YFSETQ. J lost 7 bases, V lost 7 bases, and 3 bases had no gene match. Sequences were obtained from peripheral blood. The chain combines TRBV5-1 with TRBJ2-1; 15 bases agree with TRBD2. This clonotype was obtained from an older woman with acute or convalescent COVID-19. The CDR3: CASGGTSGGNEQFF. For the CDR3, the DNA is TGCGCCAGCGGAGGGACTAGCGGGGGGAATGAGCAGTTCTTC.